Listed below are T cell receptor beta chains from one sample, sequenced in a study of human T cells and chemical hapten exposure. TCRdb reprocessed the RACE reads via MiXCR and lists one record per CDR3 protein. The sample yields 70,000 to 95,000 distinct CDR3 sequences, 8.6% seen once. The sample was whole blood. Every receptor here comes from a female donor in good health. Some clones in this sample may be carry-over from other donors' samples. The CDR3 runs from the conserved cysteine through the conserved F or W. The D gene is left open where the match is weak. Part of the rows lack a size; the others show once, few, many or a class for expanded clones.

v_gene: TRBV28; j_gene: TRBJ1-5; abundance: many; d_gene: -; CDR3nt: TGTGCCAGCAGTCAGACCCACCACGGTAGCAATCAGCCCCAGCATTTT; CDR3aa: CASSQTHHGSNQPQHF
v_gene: TRBV4-3; j_gene: TRBJ1-1; abundance: -; d_gene: TRBD1; CDR3nt: TGCGCCAGCAGCCTAAGAGGGGACAGAGGGGGTACTGAAGCTTTCTTT; CDR3aa: CASSLRGDRGGTEAFF
v_gene: TRBV6-2/TRBV6-3; j_gene: TRBJ1-5; abundance: many; d_gene: TRBD1; CDR3nt: TGTGCCAGCAGCGGGACAGCTAATAGCAATCAGCCCCAGCATTTT; CDR3aa: CASSGTANSNQPQHF
v_gene: TRBV7-9; j_gene: TRBJ1-5; abundance: many; d_gene: TRBD1; CDR3nt: TGTGCCAGCAGCTTAGGGGACAGGGAGAATCAGCCCCAGCATTTT; CDR3aa: CASSLGDRENQPQHF
v_gene: TRBV20-1; j_gene: TRBJ1-1; abundance: many; d_gene: -; CDR3nt: TGCAGTGCTAGAGGGGGTCTTACAAACGATGGGATGAACACTGAAGCTTTCTTT; CDR3aa: CSARGGLTNDGMNTEAFF
v_gene: TRBV6-5; j_gene: TRBJ1-1; abundance: -; d_gene: -; CDR3nt: TGTGCCAGCAGTTACTCGAAGAGCTTGGGTGAAGCTTTCTTT; CDR3aa: CASSYSKSLGEAFF
v_gene: TRBV6-5; j_gene: TRBJ2-3; abundance: many; d_gene: TRBD2; CDR3nt: TGTGCCAGCAGTTACACTATTGGAGCGGGGGGTTTATCCGATACGCAGTATTTT; CDR3aa: CASSYTIGAGGLSDTQYF
v_gene: TRBV6-6; j_gene: TRBJ1-1; abundance: few; d_gene: -; CDR3nt: TGTGCCAGCACTCCCGGGGTAGGGGTCAACACTGAAGCTTTCTTT; CDR3aa: CASTPGVGVNTEAFF
v_gene: TRBV6-5; j_gene: TRBJ1-6; abundance: -; d_gene: -; CDR3nt: TGTGCCAGCAGTTCCCAGAGCTCCTATAATTCACCCCTCCACTTT; CDR3aa: CASSSQSSYNSPLHF
v_gene: TRBV19; j_gene: TRBJ2-3; abundance: -; d_gene: TRBD2; CDR3nt: TGTGCCAGTACTCCGGCGATGGGGGAGACAGGCCCCTTCATTGGGACTAGAAGCACAGATACGCAGTATTTT; CDR3aa: CASTPAMGETGPFIGTRSTDTQYF
v_gene: TRBV7-2; j_gene: TRBJ1-4; abundance: few; d_gene: -; CDR3nt: TGTGCCAGCAGCTTAGGTAGGGCGTGGACTGAAAAACTGTTTTTT; CDR3aa: CASSLGRAWTEKLFF
v_gene: TRBV6-6; j_gene: TRBJ2-3; abundance: many; d_gene: -; CDR3nt: TGTGCCAGCAGGAGACACAGGGACGCTAGCACAGATACGCAGTATTTT; CDR3aa: CASRRHRDASTDTQYF
v_gene: TRBV3-1; j_gene: TRBJ2-6; abundance: -; d_gene: TRBD2; CDR3nt: TGTGCCAGCAGCCAAGATCCGAGTGCGGGGGGCTCTGGGGCCAACGTCCTGACTTTC; CDR3aa: CASSQDPSAGGSGANVLTF
v_gene: TRBV15; j_gene: TRBJ1-5; abundance: -; d_gene: -; CDR3nt: TGTGCCTCCAAGGGGAGGGGCGATCAGCCCCAGCATTTT; CDR3aa: CASKGRGDQPQHF
v_gene: TRBV28; j_gene: TRBJ2-3; abundance: many; d_gene: -; CDR3nt: TGTGCCAGCAGTTCCCGGACCCGGGCGAATACGCAGTATTTT; CDR3aa: CASSSRTRANTQYF
v_gene: TRBV12-3/TRBV12-4; j_gene: TRBJ2-3; abundance: many; d_gene: -; CDR3nt: TGTGCCAGCAGTCCCCTCCGTTCGCCGCATACGCAGTATTTT; CDR3aa: CASSPLRSPHTQYF
v_gene: TRBV5-5; j_gene: TRBJ2-2; abundance: many; d_gene: -; CDR3nt: TGTGCCAGCAGTCCACCGGGACCTCTGATGTCGGGCCGGGAGCTGTTTTTT; CDR3aa: CASSPPGPLMSGRELFF
v_gene: TRBV29-1; j_gene: TRBJ2-7; abundance: -; d_gene: TRBD2; CDR3nt: TGCAGCGTAGGGCGGGGGGAGAAGCAGTACTTC; CDR3aa: CSVGRGEKQYF
v_gene: TRBV12-5; j_gene: TRBJ2-5; abundance: -; d_gene: -; CDR3nt: TGTGCTAGTGGTTGGGGGGAGGCCCAGTACTTC; CDR3aa: CASGWGEAQYF
v_gene: TRBV13; j_gene: TRBJ1-4; abundance: many; d_gene: -; CDR3nt: TGTGCCAGCAGCTTAAAACCGAGATCAAAACTGTTTTTT; CDR3aa: CASSLKPRSKLFF
v_gene: TRBV29-1; j_gene: TRBJ2-7; abundance: -; d_gene: TRBD1; CDR3nt: TGCAGCGTCCGGACAGGGGCCTACGAGCAGTACTTC; CDR3aa: CSVRTGAYEQYF
v_gene: TRBV12-3/TRBV12-4; j_gene: TRBJ2-1; abundance: -; d_gene: -; CDR3nt: TGTGCCAGCGGAGGGGGGTACACCTACAATGAGCAGTTCTTC; CDR3aa: CASGGGYTYNEQFF
v_gene: TRBV7-2; j_gene: TRBJ2-5; abundance: few; d_gene: TRBD1; CDR3nt: TGTGCCAGCAGCAACAGGGGTGTGGTAGAGACCCAGTACTTC; CDR3aa: CASSNRGVVETQYF
v_gene: TRBV20-1; j_gene: TRBJ1-5; abundance: -; d_gene: TRBD1; CDR3nt: TGCAGTGCTTGGGACAGGGACAGCAATCAGCCCCAGCATTTT; CDR3aa: CSAWDRDSNQPQHF
v_gene: TRBV9; j_gene: TRBJ1-6; abundance: many; d_gene: TRBD1; CDR3nt: TGTGCCAGCAGCGTGGGGACAGGATTAAATTCACCCCTCCACTTT; CDR3aa: CASSVGTGLNSPLHF
v_gene: TRBV20-1; j_gene: TRBJ2-5; abundance: few; d_gene: TRBD2; CDR3nt: TGCAGTGCAAGAAGCGGGGCAGAGACCCAGTACTTC; CDR3aa: CSARSGAETQYF
v_gene: TRBV28; j_gene: TRBJ2-7; abundance: many; d_gene: -; CDR3nt: TGTGCCAGCAGTTTGGAAACAGGGGGGGCCTACGAGCAGTACTTC; CDR3aa: CASSLETGGAYEQYF
v_gene: TRBV27; j_gene: TRBJ1-6; abundance: many; d_gene: -; CDR3nt: TGTGCCAGCAGTTTTGAGGCGGAACCTAATTCACCCCTCCACTTT; CDR3aa: CASSFEAEPNSPLHF
v_gene: TRBV12-3/TRBV12-4; j_gene: TRBJ1-5; abundance: few; d_gene: TRBD1; CDR3nt: TGTGCCAGCAGTTTAACAGGGGGTTACCTCAATCAGCCCCAGCATTTT; CDR3aa: CASSLTGGYLNQPQHF
v_gene: TRBV29-1; j_gene: TRBJ2-6; abundance: few; d_gene: TRBD1; CDR3nt: TGCAGCGTTGTAAACCCGGGACAGGGACGTTCTGGGGCCAACGTCCTGACTTTC; CDR3aa: CSVVNPGQGRSGANVLTF
v_gene: TRBV20-1; j_gene: TRBJ2-3; abundance: -; d_gene: -; CDR3nt: TGCAGTGCTAGGACAGGTCTGAGCACAGATACGCAGTATTTT; CDR3aa: CSARTGLSTDTQYF
v_gene: TRBV7-9; j_gene: TRBJ2-1; abundance: many; d_gene: -; CDR3nt: TGTGCCAGCAGCTTCAGGGGATTGAATGAGCAGTTCTTC; CDR3aa: CASSFRGLNEQFF
v_gene: TRBV12-3/TRBV12-4; j_gene: TRBJ1-1; abundance: few; d_gene: -; CDR3nt: TGTGCCAGCAGTTCCAACAGGGATCCCACTGAAGCTTTCTTT; CDR3aa: CASSSNRDPTEAFF
v_gene: TRBV7-9; j_gene: TRBJ2-3; abundance: -; d_gene: TRBD2; CDR3nt: TGTGCCAGCAGCTCTCGGGGGACTAGCAGCACAGATACGCAGTATTTT; CDR3aa: CASSSRGTSSTDTQYF
v_gene: TRBV5-5; j_gene: TRBJ2-7; abundance: many; d_gene: -; CDR3nt: TGTGCCAGCAGCTCCCCAGGTCTTTTGGAGTACGAGCAGTACTTC; CDR3aa: CASSSPGLLEYEQYF
v_gene: TRBV4-2; j_gene: TRBJ1-2; abundance: medium-sized; d_gene: -; CDR3nt: TGTGCCAGCGCTTCCAACCTGGAGCAGGGAGGCTACACCTTC; CDR3aa: CASASNLEQGGYTF